The sequence of this T cell receptor beta chain was determined in a study of T cells in Graves' hyperthyroidism and ophthalmopathy. Many counts were recorded for this clonotype. The CDR3 loop spans 14 amino acids. Germline values: CDR1 KGHDR, CDR2 SFDVKD. The V end lost 5 bases, the J end lost 7 bases, and 14 bases lay between the germline ends. It was RNA transcripts that yielded the amplified TCR beta CDR3 regions. The HTBI primer set drove a first-round RT-PCR of the TCR CDR3. TCRdb recomputed calls from the multiplex PCR reads with MiXCR, one row per CDR3 protein. The profile shows about 350,000 distinct CDR3 sequences, 14% of them singletons.

Sequenced material: blood. The TCR sequence derives from a woman in her 30s with Graves' hyperthyroidism. The chain employs TRBV24-1 and TRBJ2-1, with D possibly matching TRBD1 (5 bases). This chain's CDR3 is CATSGTGRLNEQFF. DNA of the CDR3: TGTGCCACCAGTGGAACAGGCCGCCTTAATGAGCAGTTCTTC.